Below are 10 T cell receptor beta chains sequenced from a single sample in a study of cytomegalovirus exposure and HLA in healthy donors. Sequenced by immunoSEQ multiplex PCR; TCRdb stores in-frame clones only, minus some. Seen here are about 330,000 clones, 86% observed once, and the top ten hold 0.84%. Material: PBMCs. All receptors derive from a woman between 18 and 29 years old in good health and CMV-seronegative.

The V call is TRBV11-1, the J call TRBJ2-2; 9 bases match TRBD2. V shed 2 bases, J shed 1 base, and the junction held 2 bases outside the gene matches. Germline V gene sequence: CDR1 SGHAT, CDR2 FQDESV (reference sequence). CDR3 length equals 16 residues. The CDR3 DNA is TGTGCCAGCAGCTTAAAAGCGGGAGGGAACACCGGGGAGCTGTTTTTT. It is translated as CASSLKAGGNTGELFF.

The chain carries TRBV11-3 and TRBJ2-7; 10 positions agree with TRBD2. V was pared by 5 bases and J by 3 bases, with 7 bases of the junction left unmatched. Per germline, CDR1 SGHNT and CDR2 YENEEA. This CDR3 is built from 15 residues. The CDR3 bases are TGTGCCAGCAGCCCCATCGGACTAGCGGTCTACGAGCAGTACTTC. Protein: CASSPIGLAVYEQYF.

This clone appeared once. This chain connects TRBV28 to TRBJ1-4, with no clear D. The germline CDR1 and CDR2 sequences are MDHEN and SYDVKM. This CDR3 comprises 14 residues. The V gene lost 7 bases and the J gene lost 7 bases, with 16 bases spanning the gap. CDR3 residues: CASTPTRLSEKLFF. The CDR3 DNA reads TGTGCCAGCACTCCGACACGCCTGTCTGAAAAACTGTTTTTT.

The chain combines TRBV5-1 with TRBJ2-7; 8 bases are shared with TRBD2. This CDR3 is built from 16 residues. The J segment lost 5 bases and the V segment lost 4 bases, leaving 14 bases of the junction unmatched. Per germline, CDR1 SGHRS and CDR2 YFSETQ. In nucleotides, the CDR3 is TGCGCCAGCAGCCCCACAGGTTTTAGCGGGACCAACGAGCAGTACTTC. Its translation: CASSPTGFSGTNEQYF.

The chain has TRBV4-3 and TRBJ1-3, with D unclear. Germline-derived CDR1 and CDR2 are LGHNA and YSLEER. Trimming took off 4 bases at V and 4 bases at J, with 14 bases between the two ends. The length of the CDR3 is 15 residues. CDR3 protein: CASSPTGEAGNTIYF. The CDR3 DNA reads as TGCGCCAGCAGCCCCACGGGAGAAGCCGGAAACACCATATATTTT.

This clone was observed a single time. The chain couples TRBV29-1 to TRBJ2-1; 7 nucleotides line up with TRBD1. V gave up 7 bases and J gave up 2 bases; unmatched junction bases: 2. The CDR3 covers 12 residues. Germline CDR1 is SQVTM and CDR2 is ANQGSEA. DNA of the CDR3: TGCAGCGCCGGGACAGCCTACAATGAGCAGTTCTTC. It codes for CSAGTAYNEQFF.

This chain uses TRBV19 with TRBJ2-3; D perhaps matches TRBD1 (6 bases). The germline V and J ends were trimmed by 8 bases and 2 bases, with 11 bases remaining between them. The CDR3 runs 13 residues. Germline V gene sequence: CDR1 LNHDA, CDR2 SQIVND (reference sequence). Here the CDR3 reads CASQDRYTDTQYF. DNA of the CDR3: TGTGCCAGTCAAGACAGGTACACAGATACGCAGTATTTT.

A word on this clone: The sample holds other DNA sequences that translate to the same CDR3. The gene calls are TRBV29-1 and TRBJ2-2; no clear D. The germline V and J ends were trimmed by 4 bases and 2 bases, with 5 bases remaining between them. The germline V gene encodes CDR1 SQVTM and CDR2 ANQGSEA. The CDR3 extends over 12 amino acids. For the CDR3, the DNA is TGCAGCGTTGGTCGTAACACCGGGGAGCTGTTTTTT. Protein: CSVGRNTGELFF.

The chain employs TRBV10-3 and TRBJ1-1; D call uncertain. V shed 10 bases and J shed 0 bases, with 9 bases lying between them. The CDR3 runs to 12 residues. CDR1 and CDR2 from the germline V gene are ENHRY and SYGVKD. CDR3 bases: TGTGCCACCAAACATTTGAACACTGAAGCTTTCTTT. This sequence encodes CATKHLNTEAFF.

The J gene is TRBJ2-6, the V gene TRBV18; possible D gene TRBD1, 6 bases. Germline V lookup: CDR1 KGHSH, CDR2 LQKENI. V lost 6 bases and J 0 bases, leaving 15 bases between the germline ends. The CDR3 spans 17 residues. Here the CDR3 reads CASSKGQGNSGANVLTF. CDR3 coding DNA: TGTGCCAGCTCGAAGGGCCAGGGGAACTCTGGGGCCAACGTCCTGACTTTC. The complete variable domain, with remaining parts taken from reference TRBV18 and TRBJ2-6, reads NAGVMQNPRHLVRRRGQEARLRCSPMKGHSHVYWYRQLPEEGLKFMVYLQKENIIDESGMPKERFSAEFPKEGPSILRIQQVVRGDSAAYFCASSKGQGNSGANVLTFGAGSRLTVL.